This T cell receptor (beta chain) was sequenced during a study of T cell repertoires in cytomegalovirus infection. Study-wide context: A matching HLA type, together with CMV infection, was signaled by public TCR beta signatures.

Study-wide results and limits: Clonotypes of TCR beta that were HLA-C-restricted and CMV-specific dominated the ex vivo response. People with CMV and the relevant HLA were identified by cumulative public TCR beta family frequency.

One entry per CDR3 protein, called by TCRdb with MiXCR from the reads. The data contain approximately 550,000 distinct CDR3 sequences, about 15% of them singletons. In this sample, this clonotype turned up many times. Its specificity is unknown. Sequenced input: CD8+ T cells from PBMCs. The sequence was collected from a human donor in good health (CMV status not recorded). Some clones in this sample may be carry-over from other donors' samples.

In DNA form, the CDR3 reads TGTGCCAGCAGCTTCTATAGCGGGGGCTCCTACGAGCAGTACTTC. Its translation is CASSFYSGGSYEQYF. The J gene is TRBJ2-7, the V gene TRBV7-8, with 9 bases lining up with TRBD2. This CDR3 region has 15 residues. Germline V gene sequence: CDR1 SGHVS, CDR2 FQNEAQ. Trimming removed 3 bases from V and 0 bases from J; junction bases left unmatched: 3.